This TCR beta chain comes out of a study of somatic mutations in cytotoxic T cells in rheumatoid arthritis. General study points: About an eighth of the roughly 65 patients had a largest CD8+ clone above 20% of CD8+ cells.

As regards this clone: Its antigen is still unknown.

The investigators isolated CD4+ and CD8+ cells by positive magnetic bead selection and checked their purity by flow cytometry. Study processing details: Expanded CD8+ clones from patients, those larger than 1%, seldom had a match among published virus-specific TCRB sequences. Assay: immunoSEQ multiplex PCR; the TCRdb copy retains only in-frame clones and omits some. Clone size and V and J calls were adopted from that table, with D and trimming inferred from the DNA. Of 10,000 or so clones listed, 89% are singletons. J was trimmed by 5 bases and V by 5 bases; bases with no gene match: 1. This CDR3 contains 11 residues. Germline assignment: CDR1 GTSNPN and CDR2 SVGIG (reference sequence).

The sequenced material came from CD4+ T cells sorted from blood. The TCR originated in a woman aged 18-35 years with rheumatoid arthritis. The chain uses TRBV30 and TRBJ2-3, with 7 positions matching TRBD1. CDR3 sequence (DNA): TGTGCCTGGGGACAGGTAGATACGCAGTATTTT. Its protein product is CAWGQVDTQYF.